This T cell receptor beta chain stems from a study of blood T cell repertoires in COVID-19. Overall study context: Nucleic acid was either cDNA or gDNA, and it came from T cells, B-cell-depleted T cells, or PBMCs.

Shortly before study entry, within 2 weeks, exposed participants had met a COVID-19 case. Trimming cost V 2 bases and J 9 bases; bases outside gene matches: 11. This CDR3 is built from 14 residues. From germline, CDR1 is SGHDT and CDR2 YYEEEE. Methods used by the authors: Scientists estimated how many nucleated cells there were by amplifying reference gene primers. The repertoire was sequenced with immunoSEQ multiplex PCR; TCRdb's copy has only in-frame clones and lacks some. The V and J calls and clone size were taken over from that table, and D and trimming were inferred from the DNA. This repertoire shows some 320,000 clones, approximately 81% found once; its top ten account for under 2%.

This clonotype originated in a woman aged 25 to 45 who had been exposed to COVID-19. The sequenced sample consisted of PBMCs or T cells enriched from blood (not recorded which). The chain has TRBV5-6 and TRBJ2-7; 7 bases map to TRBD1. The CDR3 nucleotides are TGTGCCAGCAGCTTTACCGACCGACAGGGTGGGCAGTACTTC. Its protein is CASSFTDRQGGQYF.